Reported below is one T cell receptor beta chain. Its antigen is still unknown. Base qualities are not provided; no much larger clone lies one nucleotide away. TCRbeta CDR3 regions were amplified from genomic DNA by means of the immunoSEQ Assay, a bias-controlled multiplex PCR. The paper's processing steps were these. The number of nucleated cells in each sample was estimated from the amplification of reference gene primers within the assay. To quantify the absolute abundance of each unique TCRbeta CDR3 rearrangement, sequence reads were collapsed and filtered. Productive Simpson clonality was computed per sample as the square root of Simpson's diversity index over productive rearrangements. TCRdb provides this immuneACCESS table in a form limited to in-frame rearrangements. Some clones are lacking; in checked studies, under half of them reflect an unresolved V gene, and why the rest are absent is not known. The DNA was the basis for D and trimming; V, J and clone size are from that table. Recorded for this sample are about 240,000 clones; about 85% of them occurred a single time. The ten largest clones represent 7.2% of the sample.

The CDR3 contains 15 residues, cysteine and phenylalanine counted. The kept DNA is CDR3 alone, 45 bases in frame from the first base. Cut back by 4 bases and 1 base, the V and J ends lie 13 bases apart. Reading the germline V gene gives CDR1 SGHRS and CDR2 YFSETQ. These data come from a study of blood T cell repertoires in COVID-19 (dated by TCRdb to about 2020). Background on the whole study: Collaborator samples came from the United States, Italy and Spain and covered acute and convalescent phases of COVID-19. Sample metadata almost always included a de-identified subject ID, COVID-19 status, age in years and sex. The prospective study material was composed of cDNA or gDNA derived from T cells, B-cell-depleted T cells, or PBMCs. Samples were obtained from the ongoing ImmuneRACE study (first 160 participants) and from 950 to 1,500 subjects provided by 6 global collaborators. The repertoires were released in a freely available public database meant as a resource for research on the immune response to SARS-CoV-2. Where available, HLA class I and class II types were obtained from metadata supplied by the sample provider rather than from assay-based typing. Deeply sampled blood TCRbeta repertoires from subjects exposed to, actively infected with, or recovered from COVID-19 were included in the dataset.

Samples from volunteer blood donors who had recovered from COVID-19 were contributed by a second Seattle source. Collaborating institutions collected whole blood in K2EDTA tubes following their own protocols. For TCRbeta analysis, collaborators shipped samples in one of three forms: frozen whole blood, isolated PBMCs, or DNA extracted from either of those sample types. Overall results and qualifications from the work: How much clinical and demographic metadata was included differed by source and by participant, and the metadata was provided uncurated.

This sequence uses TRBV5-1 and TRBJ2-3; the D gene is perhaps TRBD1, from 6 matching bases. Sequencing input: peripheral blood. The clonotype originates from a man in his fifties or sixties who had recovered from COVID-19. The CDR3 protein: CASSQTTGGTDTQYF. The bases read TGCGCCAGCAGCCAGACGACAGGAGGCACAGATACGCAGTATTTT.